The 22 T cell receptor beta chains below all came from one sample that was sequenced in a study of cytomegalovirus exposure and HLA in healthy donors. The PCR used 60 Vbeta and 13 Jbeta primers. Sequenced by immunoSEQ multiplex PCR; TCRdb stores in-frame clones only, minus some. The sample lists about 50,000 clones, roughly 80% seen once, with less than 3% in the top ten. Sequencing was performed on PBMCs. These receptors were taken from a woman aged 40 to 49 in good health and CMV-seropositive.

The rearrangement links TRBV28 to TRBJ1-2; D not resolved. The V gene's germline CDR1 is MDHEN and CDR2 SYDVKM. V was pared by 3 bases and J by 8 bases, with 13 bases between. This CDR3 is 13 amino acids long. CDR3 coding DNA: TGTGCCAGCAGTTTTGGGCTGTTTGACGGCTACACCTTC. Its protein product is CASSFGLFDGYTF.

The chain carries TRBV19 and TRBJ2-5; no clear D gene. CDR1 is LNHDA and CDR2 is SQIVND in the germline V gene (reference sequence). V lost 4 bases and J 1 base, leaving 13 bases between the germline ends. The CDR3 totals 15 residues. CDR3 loop: CASSTSLNAQETQYF. CDR3 nucleotide sequence: TGTGCCAGTAGTACTAGTCTGAACGCCCAAGAGACCCAGTACTTC.

The genes are TRBV28 and TRBJ1-4; 12 bases agree with TRBD1. The CDR3 spans 16 residues. V trimming: 5 bases; J trimming: 8 bases; junction bases outside the gene matches: 9. Germline V gene data show CDR1 as MDHEN and CDR2 as SYDVKM. The chain's CDR3 is CASSRQGTGGREKLFF. As DNA, the CDR3 is TGTGCCAGCAGTCGACAAGGGACAGGGGGCCGGGAAAAACTGTTTTTT.

This clone is a singleton in its sample. The chain links TRBV5-1 to TRBJ1-4; D may be TRBD1 (6 bases). Trimming shortened V by 2 bases and J by 9 bases, and 17 bases separated the two germline ends. Germline values: CDR1 SGHRS, CDR2 YFSETQ. The CDR3 totals 15 residues. The CDR3 nucleotides read TGCGCCAGCAGCTTATCGGGACAATCAAGTCAAAAACTGTTTTTT. This gives the protein CASSLSGQSSQKLFF.

The rearrangement links TRBV4-1 to TRBJ1-5; weak D call: TRBD1 (6 bases). This CDR3 has 14 amino acids. Per germline, CDR1 MGHRA and CDR2 YSYEKL. The V end lost 1 base, the J end lost 2 bases, and 6 bases lay between the germline ends. The CDR3 coding sequence is TGCGCCAGCAGCCAAGGGACAGGCAATCAGCCCCAGCATTTT. Its translation is CASSQGTGNQPQHF.

This chain links TRBV4-1 with TRBJ2-5; possible D gene TRBD2, 5 bases. This CDR3 is 15 amino acids long. Trimming shortened V by 0 bases and J by 5 bases, and 13 bases separated the two germline ends. In germline, CDR1 is MGHRA, CDR2 YSYEKL. CDR3 nucleotide sequence: TGCGCCAGCAGCCAAGATCCTGGTAGGGAGGAGACCCAGTACTTC. Protein sequence: CASSQDPGREETQYF.

DNA for the CDR3: TGTGCCAGCAGCCCGACACTTGACTATGGCTACACCTTC. This codes for CASSPTLDYGYTF. The rearrangement links TRBV7-9 to TRBJ1-2; D not certain. V was pared by 5 bases and J by 3 bases, with 10 bases between. The CDR3 runs 13 residues. Looked up from germline, CDR1 is SEHNR and CDR2 is FQNEAQ (reference sequence).

V usage is TRBV7-2 and J usage is TRBJ1-5; D unclear. CDR3 size: 14 residues. CDR1 and CDR2 (germline): SGHTA, FQGNSA. The ends were cut back, 1 base at V and 2 bases at J, with 6 bases in the middle. The CDR3 spells CASSLVGGNQPQHF. For the CDR3, the DNA is TGTGCCAGCAGCTTAGTCGGGGGCAATCAGCCCCAGCATTTT. The full variable domain, with the rest looked up from reference TRBV7-2 and TRBJ1-5, is GAGVSQSPSNKVTEKGKDVELRCDPISGHTALYWYRQSLGQGLEFLIYFQGNSAPDKSGLPSDRFSAERTGGSVSTLTIQRTQQEDSAVYLCASSLVGGNQPQHFGDGTRLSIL.

This rearrangement joins TRBV15 to TRBJ2-7; tentatively, D is TRBD1 (5 bases). Between the trimmed V and J ends, which lost 0 bases and 7 bases, there was a span of 10 bases. This CDR3 has 13 amino acids. CDR1 LNHNV and CDR2 YYDKDF come from the germline V gene (reference sequence). The CDR3 DNA sequence: TGTGCCACCAGCAGAGAGGCAGGGTGGGAGCAGTACTTC. Encoded protein: CATSREAGWEQYF.

This sequence joins TRBV6-5 and TRBJ2-7, with D perhaps matching TRBD1 (6 bases). CDR1 and CDR2 from the germline V gene are MNHEY and SVGAGI. V was cut by 0 bases and J by 2 bases, with 11 bases left in between. The CDR3 totals 15 residues. The CDR3 nucleotides are TGTGCCAGCAGTTACTCAAGAGGGGGAACCTACGAGCAGTACTTC. This translates into CASSYSRGGTYEQYF.

V usage is TRBV30 and J usage is TRBJ1-1, with D possibly matching TRBD1 (5 bases). CDR1 and CDR2 from the germline V gene are GTSNPN and SVGIG (reference sequence). The CDR3 has 11 amino acids. V lost 5 bases and J 4 bases, leaving 8 bases between the germline ends. The CDR3 here is CAWGGFTEAFF. The DNA of the CDR3 is TGTGCCTGGGGGGGGTTCACTGAAGCTTTCTTT.

J is TRBJ1-5 and V is TRBV2; the D is unclear. In germline, CDR1 is SNHLY, CDR2 FYNNEI. V lost 3 bases to trimming and J lost 1 base, with 7 bases between them. The CDR3 is made up of 14 amino acids. CDR3: CASSDGRSNQPQHF. The CDR3 coding sequence is TGTGCCAGCAGTGACGGCAGGAGCAATCAGCCCCAGCATTTT.

The V gene is TRBV28, the J gene TRBJ2-5; 9 nucleotides match TRBD2. V shed 4 bases, J shed 2 bases, and the junction held 5 bases outside the gene matches. CDR3 size: 15 residues. Germline CDR1 and CDR2: MDHEN and SYDVKM. The CDR3 DNA sequence: TGTGCCAGCAGTTGGGTAGCGGGGGTTCAAGAGACCCAGTACTTC. Its protein is CASSWVAGVQETQYF.

The table lists this clone with a few counts. The gene calls are TRBV10-1 and TRBJ1-1; 7 bases are shared with TRBD1. J gave up 3 bases and V 8 bases, and 9 bases lay outside the gene matches. CDR1 WNHNN and CDR2 SYGVQD come from the germline V gene (reference sequence). The CDR3 totals 14 residues. In DNA form, the CDR3 reads TGCGCCAGCGTTAAGAGGGGGCGAGACACTGAAGCTTTCTTT. This sequence encodes CASVKRGRDTEAFF.

The chain uses TRBV18 and TRBJ1-5; D perhaps matches TRBD1 (5 bases). The V end was cut by 2 bases, the J end by 5 bases, with 10 bases between. Per germline, CDR1 KGHSH and CDR2 LQKENI. The CDR3 extends over 14 amino acids. CDR3 nucleotide sequence: TGTGCCAGCTCACCATTTGGGGGGGATCAGCCCCAGCATTTT. Protein product: CASSPFGGDQPQHF.

This chain links TRBV28 with TRBJ2-7; D perhaps matches TRBD2 (7 bases). V shed 6 bases and J shed 2 bases, with 11 bases lying between them. The CDR3 runs to 13 residues. CDR1 is MDHEN and CDR2 is SYDVKM in the germline V gene. The chain's CDR3 is CASSGGPTYEQYF. The CDR3 region has the DNA TGTGCCAGCAGCGGGGGGCCAACCTACGAGCAGTACTTC.

The V gene is TRBV30, the J gene TRBJ1-4; weak D call: TRBD1 (6 bases). This CDR3 is 15 amino acids long. The V gene's germline CDR1 is GTSNPN and CDR2 SVGIG (reference sequence). The V end was cut by 2 bases, the J end by 5 bases, with 15 bases between. The CDR3 bases are TGTGCCTGGAGTTTGGTAGGGGGACCAAATGAAAAACTGTTTTTT. Amino acid sequence: CAWSLVGGPNEKLFF.

V gene TRBV15 combines with J gene TRBJ2-1, with 10 bases aligning to TRBD2. Trimming took 1 base from V and 4 from J; bases not matched to a gene: 4. CDR3 length: 16 amino acids. From germline, CDR1 is LNHNV and CDR2 YYDKDF (reference sequence). CDR3 in DNA: TGTGCCACCAGCAGAGGGGATAGCGGGGGGTACAATGAGCAGTTCTTC. Its protein product is CATSRGDSGGYNEQFF.

The chain employs TRBV27 and TRBJ2-7, with D maybe TRBD2 (6 bases). CDR3 size: 14 residues. The V end was cut by 0 bases, the J end by 6 bases, with 12 bases between. Germline assignment: CDR1 MNHEY and CDR2 SMNVEV (reference sequence). DNA of the CDR3: TGTGCCAGCAGTTTATCGAGGGGCGGGGCCGAGCAGTACTTC. This codes for CASSLSRGGAEQYF.

This clone was counted a single time. The CDR3 sequence: CASSESIRGAFNEQFF. The DNA of the CDR3 is TGCGCCAGCAGTGAGTCGATACGGGGGGCGTTTAATGAGCAGTTCTTC. The genes are TRBV10-2 and TRBJ2-1; TRBD2 is a possible D gene (7 bases). The CDR3 consists of 16 residues. The V and J ends lost 0 bases and 7 bases respectively, with 16 bases between them. The germline CDR1 and CDR2 sequences are WSHSY and SAAADI.

The J gene is TRBJ1-5, the V gene TRBV19; 8 positions match TRBD1. The CDR3 is 21 residues long. Germline lookup yields CDR1 LNHDA and CDR2 SQIVND (reference sequence). After removal of 0 bases from V and 1 base from J, the junction contained 17 bases not matched to a gene. CDR3 sequence reads: CASSIDGTGPYPLSSNQPQHF. In DNA form, the CDR3 reads TGTGCCAGTAGTATAGACGGGACAGGCCCGTACCCTCTATCGAGCAATCAGCCCCAGCATTTT.

This chain joins TRBV7-2 and TRBJ1-1, with D perhaps TRBD1 (6 bases). With 0 bases removed from V and 4 bases from J, the gap between germline ends came to 18 bases. Germline lookup yields CDR1 SGHTA and CDR2 FQGNSA. The CDR3 spans 17 residues. CDR3 coding DNA: TGTGCCAGCAGCTTAGCGCTTCAGGGTAAGGGGGTCACTGAAGCTTTCTTT. Translating gives CASSLALQGKGVTEAFF.